The 9 T cell receptor beta chains below were found in one sample sequenced in a study of blood T cell repertoires in COVID-19. Sequencing was performed with immunoSEQ multiplex PCR; in TCRdb, only in-frame clones are kept and a portion is missing. The sample records about 31,000 clones, approximately 86% being singletons. Sequencing was done on a sample of peripheral blood. The receptors here all came from a man in his sixties with COVID-19, enrolled during active disease.

This clone was detected once. The chain has TRBV28 and TRBJ2-2; D is uncertain. V lost 1 base to trimming and J lost 0 bases, with 6 bases between them. Germline values: CDR1 MDHEN, CDR2 SYDVKM. The CDR3 loop spans 15 amino acids. CDR3 DNA sequence: TGTGCCAGCAGTTTATCGGGTACGAACACCGGGGAGCTGTTTTTT. This translates into CASSLSGTNTGELFF. Full variable domain (rest looked up from reference TRBV28 and TRBJ2-2): DVKVTQSSRYLVKRTGEKVFLECVQDMDHENMFWYRQDPGLGLRLIYFSYDVKMKEKGDIPEGYSVSREKKERFSLILESASTNQTSMYLCASSLSGTNTGELFFGEGSRLTVL.

J is TRBJ2-1 and V is TRBV4-3; 11 bases map to TRBD2. CDR3 length equals 15 residues. V was clipped by 2 bases and J by 14 bases; unmatched bases: 11. The germline CDR1 and CDR2 sequences are LGHNA and YSLEER. CDR3 sequence reads: CASSQSSLAGDSKFF. CDR3 bases: TGCGCCAGCAGCCAAAGTTCACTAGCGGGAGACTCGAAGTTCTTC.

The chain recombines TRBV10-3 with TRBJ1-4; no clear D. Germline CDR1 is ENHRY and CDR2 is SYGVKD. Trimming stripped 8 bases from V and 0 bases from J, with 7 bases between. The CDR3 has 13 residues. CDR3 in amino acids: CAIRFATNEKLFF. The CDR3 coding sequence is TGTGCCATCCGGTTTGCAACTAATGAAAAACTGTTTTTT.

The chain combines TRBV6-5 with TRBJ2-1; D is ambiguous. Germline lookup yields CDR1 MNHEY and CDR2 SVGAGI. The CDR3 extends over 12 amino acids. Trimming left V 4 bases short and J 6 bases short, with 7 bases between. This chain's CDR3 is CASSSSLNEQFF. DNA of the CDR3: TGTGCCAGCAGTTCCTCCCTCAATGAGCAGTTCTTC.

The gene calls are TRBV28 and TRBJ1-1; D call uncertain. Per the germline V gene, CDR1 is MDHEN and CDR2 is SYDVKM. The CDR3 consists of 14 residues. The germline V and J ends were trimmed by 2 bases and 4 bases, with 11 bases remaining between them. The DNA for the CDR3 is TGTGCCAGCAGTTTAGGTGGTAAGAGCACTGAAGCTTTCTTT. It is translated as CASSLGGKSTEAFF.

This sequence joins TRBV9 and TRBJ1-2; D is possibly TRBD1 (6 bases). Germline assignment: CDR1 SGDLS and CDR2 YYNGEE. The CDR3 covers 15 residues. Trimming removed 3 bases from V and 6 bases from J, with 18 bases in between. The CDR3 reads CASSAPQGHEDGYTF. CDR3 sequence (DNA): TGTGCCAGCAGCGCCCCACAGGGTCACGAGGATGGCTACACCTTC. Using reference TRBV9 and TRBJ1-2 for the parts outside the CDR3, the full variable domain is DSGVTQTPKHLITATGQRVTLRCSPRSGDLSVYWYQQSLDQGLQFLIQYYNGEERAKGNILERFSAQQFPDLHSELNLSSLELGDSALYFCASSAPQGHEDGYTFGSGTRLTVV.

This chain links TRBV24-1 with TRBJ2-1; TRBD1 might be the D (5 bases). Trimming took 0 bases from V and 1 from J, leaving 12 bases between them. The CDR3 totals 17 residues. The germline gives CDR1 KGHDR, CDR2 SFDVKD. For the CDR3, the DNA is TGTGCCACCAGTGATTTGGGTCAGGGTTTATCCTACAATGAGCAGTTCTTC. Its protein product is CATSDLGQGLSYNEQFF.

CDR3 sequence: CAWSVRRTGNGYTF. CDR3 sequence (DNA): TGTGCCTGGAGTGTACGTCGGACAGGGAATGGCTACACCTTC. The V gene is TRBV30, the J gene TRBJ1-2, with 8 bases matching TRBD1. CDR1 and CDR2 from the germline V gene are GTSNPN and SVGIG (reference sequence). V lost 0 bases, J lost 6 bases, and 6 bases stayed unmatched. The CDR3 runs 14 residues.

The chain joins TRBV6-2 or TRBV6-3 to TRBJ2-1; D perhaps matches TRBD2 (6 bases). Trimming shortened V by 6 bases and J by 10 bases, and 28 bases separated the two germline ends. Germline-derived CDR1 and CDR2 are MNHEY and SVGEGT. The CDR3 extends over 17 amino acids. The CDR3 nucleotides are TGTGCCAGCAGCCTCTTCACTCTAGCGAGAGAAGGGCGGGAGCAGTTCTTC. Protein sequence: CASSLFTLAREGREQFF.